This TCR beta chain was captured by sequencing in a study of Graves' ophthalmopathy and Graves' hyperthyroidism. This clonotype was seen ten or more times. V was shortened by 0 bases and J by 8 bases, with 16 bases between the two germline ends. CDR1 is ENHRY and CDR2 is SYGVKD in the germline V gene. The length of the CDR3 is 15 residues. Amplified TCR beta CDR3 regions were obtained using RNA transcripts as template. An opening RT-PCR round employed HTBI primers and preceded a second-round multiplex PCR. TCRdb called the multiplex PCR reads again in MiXCR, with one record for every CDR3 protein. The data show about 700,000 distinct CDR3 sequences, roughly two fifths seen once.

V is TRBV10-3 and J is TRBJ1-2, with D possibly being TRBD1 (6 bases). Sequencing input: peripheral blood. This TCR derives from an adult man with Graves' ophthalmopathy. The CDR3 DNA sequence: TGTGCCATCAGTGAGTCGTCCGCGGGGGCGGGGGGCTACACCTTC. This translates into CAISESSAGAGGYTF.